This T cell receptor beta chain was recovered during a study of T cell responses to AZD1222 COVID-19 vaccine. Whole-study results and caveats: CD4 TCRs covered the whole spike, strongest at regions 160-218 and 743-854. Baseline testing showed seropositivity in only a handful of AZD1222 recipients. The donor group comprised mostly white British people and more females; the analysis possibly underestimated clonal diversity. Vaccination with two AZD1222 doses was followed by a rise in Spike-specific TCR breadth and depth.

The germline V gene encodes CDR1 MNHEY and CDR2 SVGAGI. Trimming removed 11 bases from V and 4 bases from J, with 11 bases in between. This CDR3 has 11 residues. About this clone itself: Its target is not known.

Method: immunoSEQ multiplex PCR; TCRdb's copy keeps in-frame clones and lacks some. Of 150,000 or so clones in the sample, less than 95% were seen once. This chain uses TRBV6-5 with TRBJ1-2; no clear D. This TCR was recovered from an adult who received the AZD1222 COVID-19 vaccine. The input for sequencing was peripheral blood, taken 28 days after the second AZD1222 dose. The CDR3 coding sequence is TGTGCCGAATCCCAATCCTATGGCTACACCTTC. Encoded protein: CAESQSYGYTF.